The 15 T cell receptor beta chains presented below share a single source sample, sequenced in a study of regulatory and conventional T cells in RAG deficiency. Genomic DNA came from blood conventional CD4+ T cells gated CD25-low CD127-high. Clones were read by immunoSEQ multiplex PCR, and TCRdb kept only the in-frame ones, dropping some. Of about 50,000 clones in the sample, over 80% were seen once. This sample was shared with a second study, whose subject was regulatory T cells. According to that study: The primer mix had 52 TRBV and 13 TRBJ primers.

What was sequenced was CD4+ effector T cells sorted from blood. Every receptor here comes from a human donor in good health.

The rearrangement joins TRBV28 to TRBJ2-5; 10 positions agree with TRBD2. CDR1 and CDR2 from the germline V gene are MDHEN and SYDVKM. The trim removed 3 bases at V and 5 bases at J, leaving 6 bases unmatched. The CDR3 extends over 15 amino acids. The CDR3 sequence is CASSFTSGVGETQYF. In DNA, the CDR3 is TGTGCCAGCAGTTTTACTAGCGGGGTCGGGGAGACCCAGTACTTC.

The chain links TRBV28 to TRBJ2-6; D remains unclear. The V end lost 1 base, the J end lost 1 base, and 8 bases lay between the germline ends. The CDR3 is made up of 16 amino acids. Germline V gene lookup returns CDR1 MDHEN and CDR2 SYDVKM. The CDR3 loop reads CASSLYRGSGANVLTF. The CDR3 DNA follows: TGTGCCAGCAGTTTATATCGCGGATCTGGGGCCAACGTCCTGACTTTC.

The V and J genes are TRBV28 and TRBJ2-5; perhaps TRBD2 as D (7 bases). The V gene's germline CDR1 is MDHEN and CDR2 SYDVKM. The CDR3 runs to 13 residues. Between the trimmed V and J ends, which lost 7 bases and 1 base, there was a span of 10 bases. CDR3 nucleotide sequence: TGTGCCAGCAATGGGGGGGCCCAAGAGACCCAGTACTTC. The encoded protein is CASNGGAQETQYF.

The chain has TRBV7-6 and TRBJ1-2; no reliable D call. There are 12 residues in the CDR3. Germline loops: CDR1 SGHVS, CDR2 FNYEAQ. V dropped 1 base and J dropped 6 bases, with 6 bases sitting between them. The CDR3 nucleotides are TGTGCCAGCAGCTTAGTCCCCCATGGCTACACCTTC. Its protein product is CASSLVPHGYTF.

This chain connects TRBV5-8 to TRBJ2-1; the match to TRBD1 covers 9 bases. V shed 1 base, J shed 7 bases, and the junction held 9 bases outside the gene matches. The CDR3 is 16 amino acids. Germline V gene lookup returns CDR1 SGHTS and CDR2 YDEGEE. In DNA, the CDR3 is TGTGCCAGCAGCTTGTGGGGCCGGGACAGGGTTAATGAGCAGTTCTTC. Its protein is CASSLWGRDRVNEQFF.

The chain links TRBV5-4 to TRBJ1-4; TRBD1 aligns across 7 bases. V trimming: 4 bases; J trimming: 7 bases; junction bases outside the gene matches: 13. Germline V CDR1 and CDR2: SGHNT, YYREEE (reference sequence). This CDR3 region has 16 residues. The DNA for the CDR3 is TGTGCCAGCAGCACCAACAGGGGCATGCAGAGTGAAAAACTGTTTTTT. Translation gives CASSTNRGMQSEKLFF.

This chain connects TRBV19 to TRBJ1-4; TRBD1 matches at 8 bases. Germline values: CDR1 LNHDA, CDR2 SQIVND (reference sequence). CDR3 length: 16 residues. V shed 4 bases, J shed 3 bases, and the junction held 7 bases outside the gene matches. The CDR3 bases are TGTGCCAGTAGTAGCACAGGGGGGACACCTAATGAAAAACTGTTTTTT. Amino acid sequence: CASSSTGGTPNEKLFF. The variable domain in full, with the rest retrieved from reference TRBV19 and TRBJ1-4, is DGGITQSPKYLFRKEGQNVTLSCEQNLNHDAMYWYRQDPGQGLRLIYYSQIVNDFQKGDIAEGYSVSREKKESFPLTVTSAQKNPTAFYLCASSSTGGTPNEKLFFGSGTQLSVL.

The genes are TRBV5-1 and TRBJ2-5; 7 bases align to TRBD2. This CDR3 is 18 amino acids long. Germline CDR1 reads SGHRS; CDR2 reads YFSETQ. V was clipped by 1 base and J by 1 base; unmatched bases: 13. The CDR3 sequence: CASSLIPSGGAIQETQYF. CDR3 bases: TGCGCCAGCAGCTTGATTCCTAGCGGAGGGGCGATCCAAGAGACCCAGTACTTC. Full variable domain (missing parts from reference TRBV5-1 and TRBJ2-5): KAGVTQTPRYLIKTRGQQVTLSCSPISGHRSVSWYQQTPGQGLQFLFEYFSETQRNKGNFPGRFSGRQFSNSRSEMNVSTLELGDSALYLCASSLIPSGGAIQETQYFGPGTRLLVL.

This sequence joins TRBV18 and TRBJ1-5; D not resolved. The ends were cut back, 3 bases at V and 5 bases at J, with 11 bases in the middle. The CDR3 totals 14 residues. Germline V CDR1 and CDR2: KGHSH, LQKENI. Here the CDR3 reads CASSPQGGDQPQHF. The DNA of the CDR3 is TGTGCCAGCTCACCTCAAGGCGGTGATCAGCCCCAGCATTTT. Combining the CDR3 with reference TRBV18 and TRBJ1-5 gives the whole variable domain NAGVMQNPRHLVRRRGQEARLRCSPMKGHSHVYWYRQLPEEGLKFMVYLQKENIIDESGMPKERFSAEFPKEGPSILRIQQVVRGDSAAYFCASSPQGGDQPQHFGDGTRLSIL.

The chain combines TRBV29-1 with TRBJ1-2; TRBD1 might be the D (6 bases). The CDR3 consists of 14 residues. V dropped 3 bases and J dropped 5 bases, with 16 bases sitting between them. The germline V gene has CDR1 SQVTM and CDR2 ANQGSEA. The CDR3 nucleotides are TGCAGCGTTGATGGGCAGGGGAAGGGGTATGGCTACACCTTC. It codes for CSVDGQGKGYGYTF.

With respect to this clone: At one boundary the junction diverges from the germline segment, which might be a read error. DNA for the CDR3: TGCGCCAGCAGCGCAACCGGGACAGGTTTTAACTTC. This gives the protein CASSATGTGFNF. The gene calls are TRBV5-1 and TRBJ2-7; TRBD1 matches at 8 bases. The CDR3 contains 12 residues. Per germline, CDR1 SGHRS and CDR2 YFSETQ.

The chain recombines TRBV19 with TRBJ1-1; the D gene is possibly TRBD1 (6 bases). This CDR3 has 13 amino acids. The germline gives CDR1 LNHDA, CDR2 SQIVND (reference sequence). Trimming took 9 bases from V and 5 from J, leaving 16 bases between them. The CDR3 nucleotides read TGTGCCAGCGGCGGGGGACACGAGACTGAAGCTTTCTTT. It yields the protein CASGGGHETEAFF.

The chain combines TRBV6-4 with TRBJ2-1; weak D call: TRBD1 (6 bases). The CDR3 runs to 15 residues. Germline CDR1 reads MRHNA; CDR2 reads SNTAGT. Trimming pared 2 bases from V and 6 bases from J, leaving 14 bases between. CDR3: CASSDGQLKRNEQFF. The DNA of the CDR3 is TGTGCCAGCAGTGACGGACAGCTCAAACGCAATGAGCAGTTCTTC.

The chain employs TRBV25-1 and TRBJ2-5; no firm D call. The CDR3 runs to 13 residues. In germline, CDR1 is MGHDK, CDR2 SYGVNS. V was trimmed by 6 bases and J by 4 bases, leaving 12 bases between them. The CDR3 DNA is TGTGCCAGCAGCTACCGGACCGGAGAGACCCAGTACTTC. Its protein is CASSYRTGETQYF. The complete variable domain, with remaining parts taken from reference TRBV25-1 and TRBJ2-5, reads EADIYQTPRYLVIGTGKKITLECSQTMGHDKMYWYQQDPGMELHLIHYSYGVNSTEKGDLSSESTVSRIRTEHFPLTLESARPSHTSQYLCASSYRTGETQYFGPGTRLLVL.

This rearrangement joins TRBV11-3 to TRBJ2-2, with D maybe TRBD2 (7 bases). The CDR3 runs to 15 residues. The V end was cut by 3 bases, the J end by 5 bases, with 13 bases between. The germline gives CDR1 SGHNT, CDR2 YENEEA. The CDR3 bases are TGTGCCAGCAGCTTGGGCGGGGGCTTAACCGGGGAGCTGTTTTTT. The encoded protein is CASSLGGGLTGELFF. The complete variable domain, with remaining parts taken from reference TRBV11-3 and TRBJ2-2, reads EAGVVQSPRYKIIEKKQPVAFWCNPISGHNTLYWYLQNLGQGPELLIRYENEEAVDDSQLPKDRFSAERLKGVDSTLKIQPAELGDSAVYLCASSLGGGLTGELFFGEGSRLTVL.